This T cell receptor beta chain was profiled in a study of blood T cell repertoires in COVID-19 (dated by TCRdb to the early 2020s). About the investigation overall: Samples from collaborators originated in the United States, Italy and Spain and spanned both the acute and convalescent phases of COVID-19. The material from the prospective study consisted of cDNA or gDNA derived from T cells, B-cell-depleted T cells, or PBMCs. Subjects who had been exposed to COVID-19, were actively infected with it, or had recovered from it provided the deeply sampled blood TCRbeta repertoires that made up the dataset. The repertoires were made available in a free public database intended to serve as a resource for research on the immune response to SARS-CoV-2. Samples came from the ongoing ImmuneRACE study (first 160 participants) plus 1,254 subjects from 6 global collaborators. Sample metadata almost always included a de-identified subject ID, COVID-19 status, age in years and sex. Where available, HLA class I and class II types were obtained from metadata supplied by the sample provider rather than from assay-based typing. The full study reports these points: The quantity of clinical and demographic metadata differed by source and by participant and was supplied without curation.

With respect to this clone: Its specific antigen is unknown. No much larger clone is present one base from it, and per-base qualities are unavailable.

Per the germline V gene, MNHEY is the CDR1 and SVGAGI is the CDR2. Taken from cysteine to phenylalanine, the CDR3 has 16 residues. Kept here is only the CDR3 DNA, which spans 48 bases and is read in frame from base 1. The V and J ends are trimmed by 4 bases and 4 bases, leaving 17 bases between them. Another Seattle source contributed samples from volunteer blood donors who had recovered from COVID-19. Each collaborating institution followed its own protocols to collect whole blood in K2EDTA tubes. For TCRbeta analysis, collaborator samples were shipped as frozen whole blood, as isolated PBMCs, or as DNA extracted from either sample type. TCRbeta CDR3 regions were amplified from genomic DNA using the immunoSEQ Assay, a bias-controlled multiplex PCR. The authors' pipeline ran thus. The number of nucleated cells in each sample was estimated by amplification of reference gene primers within the assay. Sequence reads were collapsed and filtered to measure the absolute abundance of every unique TCRbeta CDR3 rearrangement. Productive Simpson clonality was computed per sample as the square root of Simpson's diversity index over productive rearrangements. In its TCRdb copy, this immuneACCESS table keeps in-frame sequences only and misses some clones. Where compared with another copy, unresolved V genes explain less than half of these, and the others have no known cause. The V and J calls and clone size come from that table; D and trimming were worked out from the DNA. This sample gives approximately 250,000 clones in total; about nine tenths of them show up just once. About 2.2% of the sample is in the top ten clones.

Sequencing was carried out using peripheral blood. This sequence uses TRBV6-5 and TRBJ2-1, with a tentative D gene TRBD1 over 5 matching bases. This TCR was sampled from a man in his thirties or forties who had recovered from COVID-19. The CDR3 protein is CASSFLGQGWYNEQFF. The sequence in DNA is TGTGCCAGCAGTTTTCTAGGGCAGGGATGGTACAATGAGCAGTTCTTC.